This T cell receptor beta chain was captured by sequencing in a study of T cell responses to AZD1222 COVID-19 vaccine. The germline V gene has CDR1 SNHLY and CDR2 FYNNEI. The V and J ends lost 7 bases and 7 bases respectively, with 7 bases between them. The CDR3 sequence is 11 residues long. Concerning this clone: The antigen is undetermined.

Overall study findings and caveats: Dominant at 160-218 and 743-854, vaccine-associated CD4 TCRs also spanned spike. At baseline, seropositivity was found in only 5 to 7 AZD1222 recipients. Donors in the cohort were predominantly white British and more often female, and clonal diversity was possibly underestimated.

TCRdb's table, derived via immunoSEQ multiplex PCR, lists solely in-frame clones and lacks some. The table lists under 150,000 clones, 90% to 95% of them singletons. The specimen was peripheral blood, collected on day 0 of AZD1222 vaccination. This clonotype was obtained from an adult in good health. V gene TRBV2 combines with J gene TRBJ1-4, with a possible D match to TRBD1 (6 bases). The CDR3 sequence is CASKQGEKLFF. In nucleotides, the CDR3 is TGTGCCAGCAAACAGGGTGAAAAACTGTTTTTT.